These 10 T cell receptor beta chains originate from one sample sequenced in a study of OX40 agonist ivuxolimab in advanced cancers. TCRdb keeps only in-frame clones here, not all; method: immunoSEQ multiplex PCR. The table records 55,000 or so clones, roughly 90% of them present only once. The source was CD4+ or CD8+ T cells sorted from blood, collected in a trial of the OX40 agonist ivuxolimab. These receptors all come from an adult with an advanced solid tumor such as melanoma, head and neck, liver or kidney cancer.

A remark on this clone: Other DNA variants within this sample encode the same CDR3. The chain is built from TRBV18 and TRBJ2-7; D remains ambiguous. V lost 0 bases and J lost 3, with 6 bases in between. In germline, CDR1 is KGHSH, CDR2 LQKENI. The CDR3 spans 13 residues. CDR3: CASSPPPGYEQYF. CDR3 coding DNA: TGTGCCAGCTCACCACCCCCGGGCTACGAGCAGTACTTC.

This clone appeared once. The chain combines TRBV6-1 with TRBJ2-3; D not resolved. With 5 bases removed from V and 5 bases from J, the gap between germline ends came to 14 bases. The CDR3 is 14 amino acids. Germline V CDR1 and CDR2: MNHNS, SASEGT. DNA of the CDR3: TGTGCCAGCAGTCAAAGGACGGTGCAAGATACGCAGTATTTT. Translating it yields CASSQRTVQDTQYF.

The V gene is TRBV6-1, the J gene TRBJ2-7; TRBD1 matches 8 bases. The V and J ends lost 8 bases and 0 bases, in that order; junction bases with no gene match: 9. The CDR3 has 15 amino acids. Germline CDR1 MNHNS, CDR2 SASEGT. The CDR3 reads CASRTGTGFSYEQYF. The DNA of the CDR3 is TGTGCCAGCCGAACCGGGACAGGATTCTCCTACGAGCAGTACTTC.

The chain employs TRBV29-1 and TRBJ1-5; 11 bases agree with TRBD1. V lost 6 bases and J lost 1; bases outside the gene matches: 2. The germline gives CDR1 SQVTM, CDR2 ANQGSEA. CDR3 length: 14 residues. CDR3 sequence reads: CSVGTGGSNQPQHF. The CDR3 coding sequence is TGCAGCGTAGGGACAGGGGGAAGCAATCAGCCCCAGCATTTT.

The chain couples TRBV28 to TRBJ1-2; D remains ambiguous. Germline CDR1 MDHEN, CDR2 SYDVKM. Trimming shortened V by 10 bases and J by 6 bases, and 12 bases separated the two germline ends. This CDR3 comprises 11 residues. CDR3 sequence: CAIRTRDGYTF. CDR3 bases: TGTGCCATCCGGACCCGGGATGGCTACACCTTC.

The chain employs TRBV7-9 and TRBJ2-5, with D unresolved. Germline CDR1 reads SEHNR; CDR2 reads FQNEAQ (reference sequence). Trimming removed 0 bases at V and 1 base at J, with 6 bases between. CDR3 length: 14 amino acids. The CDR3 protein is CASSLAGGQETQYF. The CDR3, as DNA: TGTGCCAGCAGCTTAGCGGGCGGCCAAGAGACCCAGTACTTC.

V and J are TRBV5-1 and TRBJ2-3, with 16 bases lining up with TRBD2. The CDR3 spans 18 residues. Germline assignment: CDR1 SGHRS and CDR2 YFSETQ. The trim removed 4 bases at V and 2 bases at J, leaving 7 bases unmatched. The CDR3 loop is CASSQGTSGRATTDTQYF. CDR3 in DNA: TGCGCCAGCAGCCAAGGGACTAGCGGGAGGGCCACCACAGATACGCAGTATTTT.

The chain combines TRBV11-2 with TRBJ2-4; D not resolved. Trimming pared 0 bases from V and 6 bases from J, leaving 15 bases between. There are 16 residues in the CDR3. The germline gives CDR1 SGHAT, CDR2 FQNNGV. CDR3 region: CASSLETGPGRNIQYF. In nucleotides, the CDR3 is TGTGCCAGCAGCTTAGAAACCGGCCCTGGCAGAAACATTCAGTACTTC.

The chain recombines TRBV6-1 with TRBJ2-5; 8 nucleotides align to TRBD2. TRBJ2-7 explains the end of the DNA better; the J call may be wrong. Germline-derived CDR1 and CDR2 are MNHNS and SASEGT. The CDR3 loop spans 15 amino acids. The CDR3 nucleotides are TGTGCCAGCAGTACAACCGGGACTAGTTTCCACGAGCAGTACTTC. Amino acid sequence: CASSTTGTSFHEQYF.

Concerning this clone itself: A read error may account for a junction end that differs from germline. The V call is TRBV6-1, the J call TRBJ2-7; 8 bases fit TRBD2. Per the germline V gene, CDR1 is MNHNS and CDR2 is SASEGT. The CDR3 consists of 14 residues. Written as DNA, the CDR3 is TGTGCCAGCACCATAGCCGGGAGGGCCTATGAGCAGTACTTC. It is translated as CASTIAGRAYEQYF.